One sample yielded the 32 T cell receptor beta chains listed below, sequenced in a study of blood T cell repertoires in COVID-19. TCRdb's table, derived via immunoSEQ multiplex PCR, lists solely in-frame clones and lacks some. The sample has fewer than 400,000 clones; 75% to 90% are singletons. The sample consisted of PBMCs or T cells enriched from blood (not recorded which). The receptors were gathered from a woman in her 30s who had been exposed to COVID-19.

V gene TRBV4-2 combines with J gene TRBJ2-2, with D possibly TRBD2 on 6 matching bases. Germline CDR1 and CDR2: LGHNA and YNFKEQ. V dropped 0 bases and J dropped 7 bases, with 6 bases sitting between them. The length of the CDR3 is 13 residues. The CDR3 protein is CASSQEEGGELFF. For the CDR3, the DNA is TGTGCCAGCAGCCAAGAGGAGGGCGGGGAGCTGTTTTTT.

The gene calls are TRBV12-3 or TRBV12-4 and TRBJ1-1; no firm D call. Trimming shortened V by 3 bases and J by 0 bases, and 5 bases separated the two germline ends. This CDR3 has 13 amino acids. CDR3 protein: CASSFILNTEAFF. CDR3 sequence (DNA): TGTGCCAGCAGTTTTATCCTGAACACTGAAGCTTTCTTT.

This clone was detected once. The chain combines TRBV7-9 with TRBJ2-7, with 7 positions matching TRBD2. The V and J ends lost 4 bases and 3 bases, in that order; junction bases with no gene match: 9. This CDR3 spans 15 amino acids. Germline values: CDR1 SEHNR, CDR2 FQNEAQ (reference sequence). CDR3 protein: CASSSVKAGNYEQYF. The CDR3 region has the DNA TGTGCCAGCAGCTCGGTTAAAGCGGGAAACTACGAGCAGTACTTC. Filled out from reference TRBV7-9 and TRBJ2-7, the complete variable domain reads DTGVSQNPRHKITKRGQNVTFRCDPISEHNRLYWYRQTLGQGPEFLTYFQNEAQLEKSRLLSDRFSAERPKGSFSTLEIQRTEQGDSAMYLCASSSVKAGNYEQYFGPGTRLTVT.

This clone was found once. V usage is TRBV5-4 and J usage is TRBJ2-3, with 10 bases matching TRBD1. V trimming: 2 bases; J trimming: 5 bases; junction bases outside the gene matches: 5. The CDR3 runs 15 residues. The germline gives CDR1 SGHNT, CDR2 YYREEE (reference sequence). The CDR3 region has the DNA TGTGCCAGCAGCTTCGGGACAGGGGCGTTAGATACGCAGTATTTT. Its translation is CASSFGTGALDTQYF. The whole variable domain, filled in from reference TRBV5-4 and TRBJ2-3, reads ETGVTQSPTHLIKTRGQQVTLRCSSQSGHNTVSWYQQALGQGPQFIFQYYREEENGRGNFPPRFSGLQFPNYSSELNVNALELDDSALYLCASSFGTGALDTQYFGPGTRLTVL.

V is TRBV28 and J is TRBJ2-7; 7 bases are shared with TRBD1. V trimming: 2 bases; J trimming: 7 bases; junction bases outside the gene matches: 11. The CDR3 is 15 residues long. Per germline, CDR1 MDHEN and CDR2 SYDVKM. CDR3 in amino acids: CASSLGTVGAWEQYF. The CDR3 region has the DNA TGTGCCAGCAGTTTAGGGACAGTCGGGGCGTGGGAGCAGTACTTC.

The chain has TRBV7-2 and TRBJ2-5, with 8 bases that match TRBD2. CDR1 is SGHTA, CDR2 FQGNSA, per germline. Unmatched junction bases numbered 6, after V lost 4 bases and J lost 5 bases. The CDR3 runs to 14 residues. In DNA, the CDR3 is TGTGCCAGCAGCTCCGGACTAGCCGGGGAGACCCAGTACTTC. It is translated as CASSSGLAGETQYF.

This clone was seen once. The CDR3 loop reads CASSLQGVNTEAFF. CDR3 sequence (DNA): TGTGCCAGCAGTCTACAGGGAGTGAACACTGAAGCTTTCTTT. This sequence joins TRBV27 and TRBJ1-1; a weak D match, TRBD1 (6 bases). The CDR3 length is 14 residues. Trimming pared 5 bases from V and 0 bases from J, leaving 10 bases between. The germline gives CDR1 MNHEY, CDR2 SMNVEV (reference sequence).

This clone has more than one count but fewer than ten. The genes are TRBV19 and TRBJ1-5; D is unresolved. The CDR3 loop spans 16 amino acids. Trimming removed 3 bases from V and 0 bases from J, with 12 bases in between. Looked up from germline, CDR1 is LNHDA and CDR2 is SQIVND (reference sequence). The CDR3 DNA is TGTGCCAGTAGTATCGCGCCTGTCTATAGCAATCAGCCCCAGCATTTT. This sequence encodes CASSIAPVYSNQPQHF.

This clone appeared a few times. This rearrangement joins TRBV4-3 to TRBJ1-4; 8 bases align to TRBD1. This CDR3 has 15 residues. V was clipped by 0 bases and J by 6 bases; unmatched bases: 3. Per germline, CDR1 LGHNA and CDR2 YSLEER. The CDR3 sequence is CASSQDTQGDEKLFF. CDR3 coding DNA: TGCGCCAGCAGCCAAGATACACAGGGGGATGAAAAACTGTTTTTT.

V and J are TRBV5-1 and TRBJ2-5; perhaps TRBD2 as D (6 bases). Per germline, CDR1 SGHRS and CDR2 YFSETQ. Trimming stripped 4 bases from V and 2 bases from J, with 12 bases between. The CDR3 covers 14 residues. The CDR3 reads CASSRDGGQETQYF. The CDR3 DNA reads as TGCGCCAGCAGCAGGGATGGGGGGCAAGAGACCCAGTACTTC.

Points on this clone: One junction end disagrees with the germline gene, perhaps due to a read error. The chain is built from TRBV2 and TRBJ2-7; TRBD1 matches at 8 bases. The CDR3 runs to 11 residues. Germline-derived CDR1 and CDR2 are SNHLY and FYNNEI. The CDR3 loop is CASTGTGETNF. For the CDR3, the DNA is TGTGCCAGCACTGGGACAGGCGAAACTAACTTC.

The V and J genes are TRBV21-1 and TRBJ2-7; the tabulated D call, TRBD1, remains unverified against the DNA. TRBV21-1 is a pseudogene locus. CDR3 size: 16 residues. In nucleotides, the CDR3 is TGTGCCAGCAGCAACGCATTCTGGACAGAGATCTACGAGCAGTACTTC. Translating it yields CASSNAFWTEIYEQYF.

The chain carries TRBV2 and TRBJ1-1; D gene unclear. The CDR3 consists of 14 residues. The germline V gene encodes CDR1 SNHLY and CDR2 FYNNEI. V dropped 2 bases and J dropped 4 bases, with 11 bases sitting between them. CDR3 coding DNA: TGTGCCAGCAGTGAAAGGAAGGGAGTCACTGAAGCTTTCTTT. As protein: CASSERKGVTEAFF.

The chain is built from TRBV5-1 and TRBJ1-1; 7 bases fit TRBD1. Germline lookup yields CDR1 SGHRS and CDR2 YFSETQ. V dropped 3 bases and J dropped 2; count of bases not matched to a gene: 4. There are 14 residues in the CDR3. CDR3 residues: CASSSTGPNTEAFF. CDR3 nucleotide sequence: TGCGCCAGCAGCTCGACAGGGCCTAACACTGAAGCTTTCTTT.

This sequence joins TRBV20-1 and TRBJ2-5; D gene unclear. The V gene lost 8 bases and the J gene lost 4 bases, with 11 bases spanning the gap. Germline V gene sequence: CDR1 DFQATT, CDR2 SNEGSKA (reference sequence). This CDR3 has 11 amino acids. CDR3: CSSPRLETQYF. CDR3 bases: TGCAGTTCTCCACGACTAGAGACCCAGTACTTC.

CDR3 bases: TGTGCCAGCAGTTTGATAGGACAGGGGATGATTAACTATGGCTACACCTTC. It specifies CASSLIGQGMINYGYTF. The chain couples TRBV28 to TRBJ1-2; 9 bases align to TRBD1. The CDR3 extends over 17 amino acids. Germline V gene sequence: CDR1 MDHEN, CDR2 SYDVKM. Germline trimming cut 3 bases from V and 1 base from J; bases unmatched to any gene: 9.

The V call is TRBV7-8, the J call TRBJ1-3; no clear D. CDR1 and CDR2 from the germline V gene are SGHVS and FQNEAQ. The germline V and J ends were trimmed by 1 base and 0 bases, with 10 bases remaining between them. This CDR3 is 16 amino acids long. CDR3: CASSLGAGVSGNTIYF. In nucleotides, the CDR3 is TGTGCCAGCAGCTTAGGGGCGGGTGTCTCTGGAAACACCATATATTTT.

The chain has TRBV6-4 and TRBJ2-1; D call uncertain. Germline assignment: CDR1 MRHNA and CDR2 SNTAGT. Trimming pared 0 bases from V and 8 bases from J, leaving 8 bases between. The CDR3 totals 13 residues. The CDR3 sequence is CASSDSISDEQFF. CDR3 coding DNA: TGTGCCAGCAGTGACTCGATTTCGGATGAGCAGTTCTTC.

CDR3 amino acids: CASRGLAGDSSEQFF. The CDR3 nucleotides are TGTGCCAGCAGAGGACTAGCGGGAGATAGTAGTGAGCAGTTCTTC. V is TRBV27 and J is TRBJ2-1; the match to TRBD2 covers 13 bases. V gave up 6 bases and J gave up 9 bases; unmatched junction bases: 8. Germline-derived CDR1 and CDR2 are MNHEY and SMNVEV (reference sequence). This CDR3 is built from 15 residues.

The chain combines TRBV5-1 with TRBJ1-2; 7 nucleotides line up with TRBD1. Germline V lookup: CDR1 SGHRS, CDR2 YFSETQ. J gave up 7 bases and V 0 bases, and 6 bases lay outside the gene matches. This CDR3 is built from 14 residues. In DNA, the CDR3 is TGCGCCAGCAGCTTGGTGAGACAGGGAGGTGGCTACACCTTC. This codes for CASSLVRQGGGYTF.

This rearrangement joins TRBV28 to TRBJ1-2; possibly TRBD1 for D (6 bases). This CDR3 region has 16 residues. V was cut by 4 bases and J by 5 bases, with 20 bases left in between. Germline loops: CDR1 MDHEN, CDR2 SYDVKM. The CDR3 sequence is CASSWGQRGSAYGYTF. The CDR3 nucleotides read TGTGCCAGCAGTTGGGGACAACGGGGTTCAGCTTATGGCTACACCTTC.

This chain links TRBV7-6 with TRBJ2-7, with TRBD2 matching over 8 bases. The CDR3 contains 15 residues. The V segment lost 2 bases and the J segment 0 bases; nucleotides outside the gene matches: 3. Germline loops: CDR1 SGHVS, CDR2 FNYEAQ. CDR3 sequence reads: CASSLRGGYSYEQYF. The CDR3 nucleotides read TGTGCCAGCAGCTTACGGGGGGGTTACTCCTACGAGCAGTACTTC.

V usage is TRBV4-1 and J usage is TRBJ2-7; 7 nucleotides align to TRBD2. This CDR3 spans 14 amino acids. With V trimmed by 2 bases and J by 1 base, 2 bases remained unmatched. Germline CDR1 is MGHRA and CDR2 is YSYEKL. As DNA, the CDR3 is TGCGCCAGCAGCCAAACGGGAGGATCCTACGAGCAGTACTTC. It specifies CASSQTGGSYEQYF.

This chain connects TRBV7-9 to TRBJ2-2; possibly TRBD1 for D (7 bases). Germline CDR1 reads SEHNR; CDR2 reads FQNEAQ (reference sequence). The CDR3 is 14 amino acids. The germline V and J ends were trimmed by 11 bases and 6 bases, with 19 bases remaining between them. CDR3 DNA: TGTGCCGGGACTGGACAGGAGATATCCGGGGAGCTGTTTTTT. Amino acid sequence: CAGTGQEISGELFF.

The chain is built from TRBV29-1 and TRBJ2-3, with D possibly being TRBD1 (6 bases). CDR1 SQVTM and CDR2 ANQGSEA come from the germline V gene. CDR3 size: 18 residues. V lost 6 bases and J lost 4, with 29 bases in between. DNA of the CDR3: TGCAGCGTAGATGGACAGTCAAGGAAGTGGGTGGGTTCAGATACGCAGTATTTT. Protein product: CSVDGQSRKWVGSDTQYF.

This rearrangement joins TRBV28 to TRBJ1-2; no definite D call. The V and J ends lost 8 bases and 4 bases respectively, with 11 bases between them. This CDR3 is built from 12 residues. Germline-derived CDR1 and CDR2 are MDHEN and SYDVKM. The CDR3 is CASGPRGYGYTF. The DNA of the CDR3 is TGTGCCAGCGGGCCTCGGGGCTATGGCTACACCTTC.

The gene calls are TRBV5-1 and TRBJ1-6, with D perhaps TRBD1 (6 bases). This CDR3 has 15 amino acids. Germline V gene data show CDR1 as SGHRS and CDR2 as YFSETQ. Trimming removed 5 bases at V and 0 bases at J, with 9 bases between. CDR3: CASRLDSSYNSPLHF. In DNA, the CDR3 is TGCGCCAGCAGACTGGACAGCTCCTATAATTCACCCCTCCACTTT.

The chain employs TRBV4-3 and TRBJ2-5; a possible D gene is TRBD2 (6 bases). Trimming cost V 0 bases and J 3 bases, with 20 bases left between them. Germline V CDR1 and CDR2: LGHNA, YSLEER. CDR3 length: 18 amino acids. CDR3 DNA sequence: TGCGCCAGCAGCCAAGATAGGCTGTTGGCGGGGTTTAAAGAGACCCAGTACTTC. Protein: CASSQDRLLAGFKETQYF.

V and J are TRBV7-2 and TRBJ2-1; 10 bases line up with TRBD2. The CDR3 has 15 amino acids. With V trimmed by 3 bases and J by 5 bases, 4 bases remained unmatched. Per germline, CDR1 SGHTA and CDR2 FQGNSA. CDR3 sequence reads: CASSFVAGGNNEQFF. CDR3 coding DNA: TGTGCCAGCAGCTTCGTAGCGGGGGGTAACAATGAGCAGTTCTTC.

V gene TRBV19 combines with J gene TRBJ2-1, with D possibly matching TRBD2 (6 bases). Germline CDR1 and CDR2: LNHDA and SQIVND (reference sequence). The CDR3 totals 16 residues. V was trimmed by 7 bases and J by 0 bases, leaving 16 bases between them. The CDR3: CASKPIAASSYNEQFF. CDR3 bases: TGTGCCAGTAAACCAATAGCGGCGAGCTCCTACAATGAGCAGTTCTTC.

This chain joins TRBV28 and TRBJ1-3, with D perhaps TRBD1 (6 bases). Germline CDR1 MDHEN, CDR2 SYDVKM. This CDR3 comprises 16 residues. V lost 5 bases, J lost 4 bases, and 18 bases lay in between. The CDR3 protein is CASSQWDTRKGNTIYF. CDR3 in DNA: TGTGCCAGCAGTCAATGGGACACCCGGAAGGGAAACACCATATATTTT.

This chain links TRBV3-1 (or the pseudogene TRBV3-2) with TRBJ2-2; weak D call: TRBD2 (5 bases). The CDR3 contains 15 residues. Germline V gene lookup returns CDR1 LGHDT and CDR2 YNNKEL (reference sequence). With 4 bases removed from V and 2 bases from J, the gap between germline ends came to 11 bases. CDR3 sequence: CASSLYTRNTGELFF. The CDR3 DNA is TGTGCCAGCAGCCTCTATACTAGAAACACCGGGGAGCTGTTTTTT.